The T cell receptor beta chain described here comes from a study of molecular identifiers for immune sequencing clone quantification. Ten or more counts support this clonotype. This CDR3 spans 10 amino acids. Germline values: CDR1 MGHDK, CDR2 SYGVNS. Trimming left V 6 bases short and J 6 bases short, with 3 bases between. TCRdb re-called the PCR reads with MiXCR, one entry per CDR3 protein. The table lists 100,000 or so distinct CDR3 sequences, 20% to 25% of them singletons. The sequenced sample consisted of naive CD8+ T cells from blood, with Jurkat cell RNA spiked in. Subset defined: FACS-sorted CD8+CD4-CCR7+CD45RA+ naive T cells. This clonotype was sampled from a human donor in good health. Some libraries in this study had Jurkat cell RNA spiked in. The chain couples TRBV25-1 to TRBJ2-4; D call uncertain. The DNA of the CDR3 is TGTGCCAGCAGGGGAAACATTCAGTACTTC. As protein: CASRGNIQYF.